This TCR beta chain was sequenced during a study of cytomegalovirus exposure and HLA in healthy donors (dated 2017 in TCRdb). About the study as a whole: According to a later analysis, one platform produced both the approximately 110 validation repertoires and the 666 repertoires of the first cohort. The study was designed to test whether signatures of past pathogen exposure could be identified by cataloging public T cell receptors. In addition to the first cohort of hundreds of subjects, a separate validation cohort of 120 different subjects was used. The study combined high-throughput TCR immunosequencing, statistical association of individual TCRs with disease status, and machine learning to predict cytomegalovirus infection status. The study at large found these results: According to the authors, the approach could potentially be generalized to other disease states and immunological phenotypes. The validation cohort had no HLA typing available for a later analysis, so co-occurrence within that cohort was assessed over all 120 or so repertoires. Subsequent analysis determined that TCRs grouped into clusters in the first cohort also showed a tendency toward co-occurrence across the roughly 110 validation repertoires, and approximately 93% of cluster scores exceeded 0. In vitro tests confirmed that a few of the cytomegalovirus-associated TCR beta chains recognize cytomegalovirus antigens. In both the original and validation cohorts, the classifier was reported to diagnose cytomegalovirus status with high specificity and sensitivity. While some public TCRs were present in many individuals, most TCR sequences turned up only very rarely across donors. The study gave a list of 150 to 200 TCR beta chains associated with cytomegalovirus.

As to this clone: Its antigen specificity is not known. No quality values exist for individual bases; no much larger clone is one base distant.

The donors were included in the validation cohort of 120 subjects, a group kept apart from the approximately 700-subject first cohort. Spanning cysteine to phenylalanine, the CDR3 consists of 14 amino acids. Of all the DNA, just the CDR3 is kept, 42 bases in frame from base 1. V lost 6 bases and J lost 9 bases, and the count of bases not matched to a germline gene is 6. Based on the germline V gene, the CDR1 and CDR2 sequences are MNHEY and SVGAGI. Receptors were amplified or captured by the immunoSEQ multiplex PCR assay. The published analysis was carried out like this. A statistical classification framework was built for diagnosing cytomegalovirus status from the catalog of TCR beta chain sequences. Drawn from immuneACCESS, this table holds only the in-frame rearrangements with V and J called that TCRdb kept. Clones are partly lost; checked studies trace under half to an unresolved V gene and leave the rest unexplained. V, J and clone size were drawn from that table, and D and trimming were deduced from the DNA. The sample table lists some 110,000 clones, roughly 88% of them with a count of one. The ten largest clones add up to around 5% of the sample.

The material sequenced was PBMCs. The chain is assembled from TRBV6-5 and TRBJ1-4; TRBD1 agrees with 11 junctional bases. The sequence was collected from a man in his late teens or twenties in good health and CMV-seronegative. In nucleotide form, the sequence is TGTGCCAGCAGCCCAGGACAGGGGGCGAAAAAACTGTTTTTT. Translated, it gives CASSPGQGAKKLFF.